A single sample is the source of the 28 T cell receptor beta chains below, sequenced in a study of control samples from healthy donors and cancer patients. Clones were sequenced by immunoSEQ multiplex PCR, and TCRdb holds only the in-frame ones, with some missing. The table records more than 110,000 clones, around 85% of them present only once. Sequencing was carried out using blood. These receptors all come from a woman under 40 in good health.

The genes are TRBV13 and TRBJ2-7, with a tentative D call TRBD2 (5 bases). Germline V gene sequence: CDR1 PRHDT, CDR2 FYEKMQ (reference sequence). There are 13 residues in the CDR3. V lost 8 bases to trimming and J lost 0 bases, with 11 bases between them. CDR3 sequence reads: CASSAGSSYEQYF. The CDR3 bases are TGTGCCAGCTCTGCGGGTAGCTCCTACGAGCAGTACTTC.

V usage is TRBV11-2 and J usage is TRBJ2-1, with D possibly being TRBD1 or TRBD2 (5 bases each). Trimming shortened V by 0 bases and J by 4 bases, and 22 bases separated the two germline ends. The CDR3 runs 19 residues. Germline loops: CDR1 SGHAT, CDR2 FQNNGV. The CDR3 protein is CASSLDFSQQGVRYNEQFF. The CDR3 DNA reads TGTGCCAGCAGCTTAGATTTCTCCCAGCAGGGAGTCCGATACAATGAGCAGTTCTTC.

By share, this clone counts as medium-sized. Sequence at one end of the junction differs from germline and may be a read error. The chain combines TRBV18 with TRBJ1-4, with TRBD1 identical over 9 bases. CDR3 length: 12 amino acids. Looked up from germline, CDR1 is KGHSH and CDR2 is LQKENI. CDR3 sequence: CASSAEGQGRTF. DNA for the CDR3: TGTGCCAGCTCAGCGGAGGGACAGGGAAGGACATTT.

Concerning this clone itself: One junction end disagrees with the germline gene, perhaps due to a read error. The V and J genes are TRBV7-6 and TRBJ1-1, with 8 nucleotides matching TRBD1. Germline V gene lookup returns CDR1 SGHVS and CDR2 FNYEAQ. The CDR3 is 15 residues long. The CDR3 spells CASGLGQGLNTEAFF. DNA for the CDR3: TGTGCCAGCGGCTTAGGACAGGGTTTGAACACTGAAGCTTTCTTT.

The V call is TRBV4-1, the J call TRBJ2-7; D gene ambiguous. This CDR3 is built from 13 residues. CDR1 is MGHRA and CDR2 is YSYEKL in the germline V gene. V gave up 1 base and J gave up 2 bases, with 6 bases separating them. The CDR3 DNA reads as TGCGCCAGCAGCCAAGGACAAACCTACGAGCAGTACTTC. Translated, it gives CASSQGQTYEQYF.

This chain joins TRBV7-3 and TRBJ2-1, with 13 bases that match TRBD2. The CDR3 loop spans 17 amino acids. Germline V gene data show CDR1 as SGHTA and CDR2 as FQGTGA. The V and J ends lost 5 bases and 3 bases, in that order; junction bases with no gene match: 7. The CDR3 nucleotides are TGTGCCAGCAGCAATTATGGGACTAGCGGGAACTACAATGAGCAGTTCTTC. This translates into CASSNYGTSGNYNEQFF.

In nucleotides, the CDR3 is TGTGCCAGCAGCTTAATGGGTGGCGAGACCCAGTACTTC. Translation: CASSLMGGETQYF. The genes are TRBV5-4 and TRBJ2-5, with D uncertain. The V end lost 2 bases, the J end lost 5 bases, and 10 bases lay between the germline ends. The CDR3 totals 13 residues. CDR1 SGHNT and CDR2 YYREEE come from the germline V gene (reference sequence).

This clone was seen ten or more times. This rearrangement joins TRBV19 to TRBJ2-7; 12 nucleotides match TRBD2. J gave up 4 bases and V 1 base, and 5 bases lay outside the gene matches. CDR3 length: 16 residues. Per germline, CDR1 LNHDA and CDR2 SQIVND (reference sequence). CDR3 amino acids: CASSIASGRAEYEQYF. The CDR3 DNA is TGTGCCAGTAGTATAGCTAGCGGGAGGGCCGAGTACGAGCAGTACTTC.

Regarding this clone: Different DNA sequences within this sample yield the same CDR3. The V gene is TRBV5-1, the J gene TRBJ2-3; 8 nucleotides agree with TRBD2. Germline V gives CDR1 SGHRS, CDR2 YFSETQ. The CDR3 consists of 14 residues. Germline trimming cut 4 bases from V and 4 bases from J; bases unmatched to any gene: 5. CDR3 nucleotide sequence: TGCGCCAGCAGCCCCGGACTAGCAGCAGATACGCAGTATTTT. Protein product: CASSPGLAADTQYF.

The chain uses TRBV7-6 and TRBJ2-3, with D possibly being TRBD2 (5 bases). The V and J ends lost 4 bases and 3 bases respectively, with 17 bases between them. The CDR3 has 16 residues. Germline CDR1 reads SGHVS; CDR2 reads FNYEAQ. The CDR3 region has the DNA TGTGCCAGCAGCTCCCGGCGGACTGGAGAAACAGATACGCAGTATTTT. This sequence encodes CASSSRRTGETDTQYF.

This sequence joins TRBV6-1 and TRBJ2-7, with 14 bases identical to TRBD2. This CDR3 contains 16 residues. CDR1 is MNHNS, CDR2 SASEGT, per germline. J was trimmed by 3 bases and V by 5 bases; bases with no gene match: 6. The chain's CDR3 is CASSQGLAGGHYEQYF. In DNA form, the CDR3 reads TGTGCCAGCAGTCAAGGACTAGCGGGAGGCCACTACGAGCAGTACTTC.

The chain recombines TRBV11-2 with TRBJ2-5, with D unclear. Germline CDR1 and CDR2: SGHAT and FQNNGV. The CDR3 has 14 amino acids. V was shortened by 3 bases and J by 2 bases, with 10 bases between the two germline ends. CDR3 coding DNA: TGTGCCAGCAGCTTGTTCATTGTTCAAGAGACCCAGTACTTC. Its protein product is CASSLFIVQETQYF.

V is TRBV5-4 and J is TRBJ2-1; maybe TRBD2 (7 bases). The germline CDR1 and CDR2 sequences are SGHNT and YYREEE (reference sequence). V dropped 4 bases and J dropped 6 bases, with 17 bases sitting between them. CDR3 length: 15 residues. CDR3 amino acids: CASSPALGGVNEQFF. The DNA for the CDR3 is TGTGCCAGCAGCCCGGCCTTAGGGGGGGTCAATGAGCAGTTCTTC.

The V and J genes are TRBV28 and TRBJ2-1; no firm D call. The CDR3 has 12 residues. Germline assignment: CDR1 MDHEN and CDR2 SYDVKM. Trimming shortened V by 0 bases and J by 11 bases, and 8 bases separated the two germline ends. In DNA form, the CDR3 reads TGTGCCAGCAGTTTATGGGATCGTCAGCAGTTCTTC. It codes for CASSLWDRQQFF.

The rearrangement links TRBV16 to TRBJ2-5; D not resolved. V dropped 0 bases and J dropped 4 bases, with 6 bases sitting between them. This CDR3 is 13 amino acids long. Germline V gene sequence: CDR1 KGHSY, CDR2 FQNENV. CDR3 sequence (DNA): TGTGCCAGCAGCCAATCGACCGCAGAGACCCAGTACTTC. Amino acid sequence: CASSQSTAETQYF.

The rearrangement uses TRBV5-1 and TRBJ1-1, with a possible D match to TRBD1 (6 bases). Germline CDR1 and CDR2: SGHRS and YFSETQ. The CDR3 sequence is 14 residues long. V dropped 4 bases and J dropped 0 bases, with 10 bases sitting between them. The CDR3 is CASSAGHVNTEAFF. The CDR3 DNA follows: TGCGCCAGCAGCGCGGGACATGTGAACACTGAAGCTTTCTTT.

The chain joins TRBV12-3 or TRBV12-4 to TRBJ2-3; tentative D call: TRBD2 (6 bases). The CDR3 contains 13 residues. V dropped 3 bases and J dropped 5 bases, with 9 bases sitting between them. This chain's CDR3 is CASSFGGEDTQYF. The CDR3 bases are TGTGCCAGCAGTTTCGGAGGGGAAGATACGCAGTATTTT.

This chain connects TRBV19 to TRBJ2-7; 7 bases line up with TRBD2. The CDR3 runs to 15 residues. With 7 bases clipped from V and 0 bases from J, the junction kept 9 bases outside the gene matches. Germline lookup yields CDR1 LNHDA and CDR2 SQIVND (reference sequence). The CDR3 sequence: CASTPGGGPSYEQYF. The CDR3 DNA sequence: TGTGCCAGTACCCCAGGCGGGGGTCCCTCCTACGAGCAGTACTTC. Drawing the rest from reference TRBV19 and TRBJ2-7, the complete variable domain is DGGITQSPKYLFRKEGQNVTLSCEQNLNHDAMYWYRQDPGQGLRLIYYSQIVNDFQKGDIAEGYSVSREKKESFPLTVTSAQKNPTAFYLCASTPGGGPSYEQYFGPGTRLTVT.

The rearrangement joins TRBV6-5 to TRBJ1-6, with D perhaps TRBD1 (5 bases). Trimming took off 4 bases at V and 0 bases at J, with 10 bases between the two ends. Germline assignment: CDR1 MNHEY and CDR2 SVGAGI. This CDR3 contains 16 residues. CDR3 coding DNA: TGTGCCAGCAGTTCAGGGATAAGCTCCTATAATTCACCCCTCCACTTT. It codes for CASSSGISSYNSPLHF.

The rearrangement joins TRBV19 to TRBJ1-5; 7 positions match TRBD1. Germline V lookup: CDR1 LNHDA, CDR2 SQIVND (reference sequence). The CDR3 covers 16 residues. V was pared by 6 bases and J by 3 bases, with 11 bases of the junction left unmatched. CDR3 DNA sequence: TGTGCCAGTAGCATGGGTGGGGGACAGCACAATCAGCCCCAGCATTTT. Its translation: CASSMGGGQHNQPQHF.

This clone came up a few times. The rearrangement links TRBV14 to TRBJ2-6, with D unresolved. CDR3 length: 14 amino acids. Germline V lookup: CDR1 SGHDN, CDR2 FVKESK. V dropped 6 bases and J dropped 1 base, with 7 bases sitting between them. CDR3 bases: TGTGCCAGCAGTTTGGCTTCTGGGGCCAACGTCCTGACTTTC. The encoded protein is CASSLASGANVLTF.

This chain connects TRBV9 to TRBJ2-1, with unresolved D. The length of the CDR3 is 13 residues. The V end lost 2 bases, the J end lost 4 bases, and 7 bases lay between the germline ends. From germline, CDR1 is SGDLS and CDR2 YYNGEE. CDR3 DNA sequence: TGTGCCAGCAGCGTTGCTAGATACAATGAGCAGTTCTTC. It encodes CASSVARYNEQFF.

The chain recombines TRBV19 with TRBJ2-3; 12 bases fit TRBD2. V lost 5 bases to trimming and J lost 5 bases; unmatched junction nucleotides: 5. This CDR3 comprises 15 residues. The germline V gene encodes CDR1 LNHDA and CDR2 SQIVND (reference sequence). The CDR3: CASSSSGLAGDTQYF. CDR3 nucleotide sequence: TGTGCCAGTAGTTCCTCGGGACTAGCGGGAGATACGCAGTATTTT.

V and J are TRBV7-3 and TRBJ2-2; perhaps TRBD2 as D (6 bases). The CDR3 consists of 16 residues. Germline V gene sequence: CDR1 SGHTA, CDR2 FQGTGA. The V end was cut by 1 base, the J end by 4 bases, with 13 bases between. CDR3 amino acids: CASSLRTSWSTGELFF. DNA for the CDR3: TGTGCCAGCAGCTTAAGAACTAGCTGGAGCACCGGGGAGCTGTTTTTT.

Note on this clone: Sequence at one end of the junction differs from germline and may be a read error. The rearrangement joins TRBV7-8 to TRBJ1-5; tentative D call: TRBD1 (6 bases). The CDR3 has 14 residues. Per germline, CDR1 SGHVS and CDR2 FQNEAQ. CDR3: CASSLAGGQEPQHF. DNA of the CDR3: TGTGCCAGCAGCCTAGCGGGGGGCCAGGAGCCCCAGCATTTT.

The rearrangement links TRBV19 to TRBJ1-1, with a tentative D call TRBD1 (5 bases). The CDR3 consists of 15 residues. V gave up 3 bases and J gave up 5 bases, with 16 bases separating them. CDR1 is LNHDA, CDR2 SQIVND, per germline (reference sequence). The CDR3 is CASSISFAGRTEAFF. DNA of the CDR3: TGTGCCAGTAGTATTAGCTTTGCAGGGAGAACTGAAGCTTTCTTT.

This clone has just a few counts. The chain carries TRBV7-2 and TRBJ1-6, with 9 bases that match TRBD1. Germline trimming cut 5 bases from V and 9 bases from J; bases unmatched to any gene: 11. CDR1 is SGHTA, CDR2 FQGNSA, per germline. The CDR3 sequence is 16 residues long. The CDR3 region is CASSPTTGTGSSPLHF. As DNA, the CDR3 is TGTGCCAGCAGCCCAACGACCGGGACAGGGAGTTCACCCCTCCACTTT. Drawing the rest from reference TRBV7-2 and TRBJ1-6, the complete variable domain is GAGVSQSPSNKVTEKGKDVELRCDPISGHTALYWYRQSLGQGLEFLIYFQGNSAPDKSGLPSDRFSAERTGGSVSTLTIQRTQQEDSAVYLCASSPTTGTGSSPLHFGNGTRLTVT.

The CDR3 DNA is TGTGCCAGCAGTTGGGACACCCGGAGCACTGAAGCTTTCTTT. It encodes CASSWDTRSTEAFF. The chain employs TRBV5-6 and TRBJ1-1; maybe TRBD1 (6 bases). CDR1 is SGHDT and CDR2 is YYEEEE in the germline V gene. The CDR3 is made up of 14 amino acids. V lost 5 bases and J 4 bases, leaving 15 bases between the germline ends.